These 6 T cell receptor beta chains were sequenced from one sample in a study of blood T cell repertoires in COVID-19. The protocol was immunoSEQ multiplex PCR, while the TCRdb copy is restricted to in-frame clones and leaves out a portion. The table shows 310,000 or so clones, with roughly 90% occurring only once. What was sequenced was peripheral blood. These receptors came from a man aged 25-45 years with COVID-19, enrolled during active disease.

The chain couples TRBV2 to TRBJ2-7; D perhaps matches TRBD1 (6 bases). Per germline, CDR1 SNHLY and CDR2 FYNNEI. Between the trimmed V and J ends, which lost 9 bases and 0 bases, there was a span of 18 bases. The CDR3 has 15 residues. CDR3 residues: CASKDPRDNSYEQYF. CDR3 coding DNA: TGTGCCAGTAAAGACCCCCGGGACAACTCCTACGAGCAGTACTTC.

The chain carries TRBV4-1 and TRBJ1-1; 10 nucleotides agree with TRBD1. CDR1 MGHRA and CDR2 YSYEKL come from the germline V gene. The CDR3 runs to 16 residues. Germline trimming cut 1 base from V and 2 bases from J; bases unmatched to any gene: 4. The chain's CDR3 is CASSQGQGALNTEAFF. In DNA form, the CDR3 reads TGCGCCAGCAGCCAAGGACAGGGGGCCCTAAACACTGAAGCTTTCTTT.

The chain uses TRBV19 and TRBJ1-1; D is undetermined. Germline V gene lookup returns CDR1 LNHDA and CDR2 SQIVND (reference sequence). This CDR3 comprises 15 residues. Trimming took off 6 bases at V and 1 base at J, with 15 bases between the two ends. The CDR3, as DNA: TGTGCCAGTAGCACGAGGTGGAGTGAGAACACTGAAGCTTTCTTT. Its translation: CASSTRWSENTEAFF.

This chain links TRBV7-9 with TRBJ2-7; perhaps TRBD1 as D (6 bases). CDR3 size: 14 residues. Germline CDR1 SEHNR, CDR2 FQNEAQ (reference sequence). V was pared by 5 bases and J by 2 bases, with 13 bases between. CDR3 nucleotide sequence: TGTGCCAGCAGCCCCGGACAGTTCCCCTACGAGCAGTACTTC. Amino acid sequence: CASSPGQFPYEQYF.

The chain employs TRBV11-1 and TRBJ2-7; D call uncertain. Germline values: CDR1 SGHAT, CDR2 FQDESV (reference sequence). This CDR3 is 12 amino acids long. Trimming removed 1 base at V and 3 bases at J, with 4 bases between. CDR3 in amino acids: CASSLGLYEQYF. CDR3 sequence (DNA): TGTGCCAGCAGCTTAGGGCTCTACGAGCAGTACTTC.

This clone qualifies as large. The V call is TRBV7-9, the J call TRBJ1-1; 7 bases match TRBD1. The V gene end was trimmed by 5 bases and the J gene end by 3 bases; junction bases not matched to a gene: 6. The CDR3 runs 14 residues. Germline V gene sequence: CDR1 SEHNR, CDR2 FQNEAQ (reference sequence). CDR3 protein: CASSPDRVYTEAFF. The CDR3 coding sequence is TGTGCCAGCAGCCCCGACAGGGTATACACTGAAGCTTTCTTT.